The 30 T cell receptor beta chains below come from one sample, sequenced in a study of response to subunit inactivated influenza vaccine. TCRdb itself ran the RT-PCR reads through MiXCR, one entry per CDR3 protein. This sample has more than 200,000 distinct CDR3 sequences, with 12% found just once. This specimen consisted of non-naive T cells sorted from PBMCs, obtained around two weeks before vaccination. The receptors stem from a man aged 50 to 59 who received an inactivated influenza vaccine.

The chain couples TRBV29-1 to TRBJ2-1; the D call may be TRBD1 or TRBD2 (6 bases each). Germline CDR1 is SQVTM and CDR2 is ANQGSEA. V was shortened by 6 bases and J by 9 bases, with 15 bases between the two germline ends. The length of the CDR3 is 12 residues. Here the CDR3 reads CSVATGAVEQFF. Here the CDR3 DNA reads TGCAGCGTGGCTACGGGGGCCGTTGAGCAGTTCTTC.

This clonotype occurred a few times. The chain has TRBV7-6 and TRBJ2-5, with TRBD1 identical over 8 bases. Losses at the gene ends were 1 base for V and 2 bases for J; bases not matched to a gene: 3. The CDR3 spans 15 residues. Germline CDR1 SGHVS, CDR2 FNYEAQ. The CDR3 here is CASSLGTGKQETQYF. The CDR3 DNA follows: TGTGCCAGCAGCTTAGGGACAGGGAAGCAAGAGACCCAGTACTTC.

This clonotype was seen more than once but under ten times. Relative to the germline gene, one junction end is altered; a read error may explain this. The chain employs TRBV7-7 and TRBJ2-7; no clear D gene. Looked up from germline, CDR1 is SSHAT and CDR2 is FNYEAQ (reference sequence). The CDR3 contains 17 residues. CDR3 in amino acids: CASSTANARGQSYEQYF. As DNA, the CDR3 is TGTGCTAGCAGTACGGCAAACGCCCGCGGCCAATCCTACGAGCAGTACTTC.

This chain joins TRBV2 and TRBJ1-1; D is ambiguous. Trimming removed 0 bases from V and 8 bases from J, with 4 bases in between. The CDR3 is 11 residues long. Germline V CDR1 and CDR2: SNHLY, FYNNEI. CDR3 loop: CASSEASEAFF. CDR3 sequence (DNA): TGTGCCAGCAGTGAAGCCAGCGAAGCTTTCTTT.

This clonotype was picked up a small number of times. The CDR3 sequence: CASSLNGLAERDTQYF. CDR3 bases: TGTGCCAGCAGCCTAAATGGACTGGCCGAAAGGGATACGCAGTATTTT. The chain joins TRBV11-2 to TRBJ2-3; perhaps TRBD2 as D (5 bases). With 5 bases removed from V and 6 bases from J, the gap between germline ends came to 21 bases. Germline loops: CDR1 SGHAT, CDR2 FQNNGV. The CDR3 has 16 residues.

This chain joins TRBV9 and TRBJ2-3; TRBD2 matches 8 bases. Germline assignment: CDR1 SGDLS and CDR2 YYNGEE. The CDR3 runs 15 residues. The V and J ends lost 0 bases and 3 bases, in that order; junction bases with no gene match: 3. The CDR3 bases are TGTGCCAGCAGCGTAGGTAGCGGGGAGACAGATACGCAGTATTTT. Protein product: CASSVGSGETDTQYF.

This clonotype has at least ten counts. The gene calls are TRBV7-2 and TRBJ2-1, with 7 positions matching TRBD1. The CDR3 sequence is 15 residues long. CDR1 is SGHTA, CDR2 FQGNSA, per germline. The V gene end was trimmed by 5 bases and the J gene end by 8 bases; junction bases not matched to a gene: 12. CDR3 protein: CASSPRDSDTDEQFF. The CDR3 DNA reads TGTGCCAGCAGCCCCCGGGACAGCGATACGGATGAGCAGTTCTTC. The complete variable domain, with remaining parts taken from reference TRBV7-2 and TRBJ2-1, reads GAGVSQSPSNKVTEKGKDVELRCDPISGHTALYWYRQSLGQGLEFLIYFQGNSAPDKSGLPSDRFSAERTGGSVSTLTIQRTQQEDSAVYLCASSPRDSDTDEQFFGPGTRLTVL.

Comments on this clonotype: A much larger clone lies a single base off, so this may be a read error. The rearrangement links TRBV5-1 to TRBJ2-6; D unresolved. CDR1 is SGHRS and CDR2 is YFSETQ in the germline V gene. The CDR3 loop spans 16 amino acids. The V gene lost 1 base and the J gene lost 0 bases, with 8 bases spanning the gap. DNA of the CDR3: TGCGCCAGCAGCTTGCCCATGGACTCTGGGGCCAACGTCCTGACTTTC. It translates to CASSLPMDSGANVLTF.

J is TRBJ1-1 and V is TRBV10-3; the D gene is possibly TRBD1 (5 bases). Germline lookup yields CDR1 ENHRY and CDR2 SYGVKD. The CDR3 extends over 16 amino acids. V was trimmed by 1 base and J by 4 bases, leaving 16 bases between them. As DNA, the CDR3 is TGTGCCATCAGTGAGTTAGTGGGACGGGGGAGCACTGAAGCTTTCTTT. Its protein product is CAISELVGRGSTEAFF.

This chain connects TRBV12-3 or TRBV12-4 to TRBJ1-4; D is possibly TRBD1 (5 bases). The CDR3 loop spans 14 amino acids. V lost 5 bases and J lost 10, with 17 bases in between. The CDR3 protein is CASSLGPERGKLFF. CDR3 nucleotides: TGTGCCAGCAGTCTGGGACCCGAAAGGGGAAAACTGTTTTTT.

This clonotype turned up a few times. The chain is built from TRBV6-1 and TRBJ1-6; 7 positions agree with TRBD1. J gave up 6 bases and V 5 bases, and 7 bases lay outside the gene matches. CDR1 and CDR2 from the germline V gene are MNHNS and SASEGT. This CDR3 has 15 amino acids. Written as DNA, the CDR3 is TGTGCCAGCAGTCGACAGGGAATCGGTAATTCACCCCTCCACTTT. Translating gives CASSRQGIGNSPLHF.

The CDR3 coding sequence is TGTGCCAGCAGCCCACTAGCGGGGGCCGCCTACGAGCAGTACTTC. It translates to CASSPLAGAAYEQYF. The chain couples TRBV5-5 to TRBJ2-7, with 11 bases fitting TRBD2. CDR3 length: 15 residues. Germline V gives CDR1 SGHKS, CDR2 YYEKEE (reference sequence). V gave up 4 bases and J gave up 2 bases; unmatched junction bases: 5.

In this sample, this clonotype turned up a few times. The CDR3 DNA is TGTGCCAGCAGTTTTTTGTTCATGGGGGGCTCTGGAAACACCATATATTTT. Translated, it gives CASSFLFMGGSGNTIYF. The chain recombines TRBV28 with TRBJ1-3; a weak D match, TRBD1 (5 bases). Looked up from germline, CDR1 is MDHEN and CDR2 is SYDVKM. The CDR3 totals 17 residues. V was cut by 3 bases and J by 0 bases, with 15 bases left in between.

This clonotype showed up many times. The V call is TRBV11-2, the J call TRBJ2-1; D gene ambiguous. CDR3 size: 14 residues. Germline V gene sequence: CDR1 SGHAT, CDR2 FQNNGV. V was clipped by 1 base and J by 7 bases, with 11 bases between them. The DNA for the CDR3 is TGTGCCAGCAGCTTAGGTGGTAGCCGGAATGAGCAGTTCTTC. Its translation: CASSLGGSRNEQFF. Together with reference TRBV11-2 and TRBJ2-1, the CDR3 gives the full variable domain: EAGVAQSPRYKIIEKRQSVAFWCNPISGHATLYWYQQILGQGPKLLIQFQNNGVVDDSQLPKDRFSAERLKGVDSTLKIQPAKLEDSAVYLCASSLGGSRNEQFFGPGTRLTVL.

This clonotype was counted only a few times. The CDR3 nucleotides read TGTGCCAGCAGCCAGCTAGCAAGAAAACAAGAGACCCAGTACTTC. It yields the protein CASSQLARKQETQYF. This rearrangement joins TRBV14 to TRBJ2-5; tentative D call: TRBD2 (5 bases). Trimming left V 3 bases short and J 2 bases short, with 13 bases between. The germline V gene has CDR1 SGHDN and CDR2 FVKESK. The CDR3 covers 15 residues.

The chain employs TRBV2 and TRBJ2-3; 10 bases line up with TRBD1. CDR3 length: 15 amino acids. V was pared by 4 bases and J by 1 base, with 2 bases of the junction left unmatched. From germline, CDR1 is SNHLY and CDR2 FYNNEI. The CDR3 here is CASSVGQGGTDTQYF. DNA for the CDR3: TGTGCCAGCAGTGTAGGACAGGGGGGCACAGATACGCAGTATTTT.

The chain recombines TRBV20-1 with TRBJ1-3; D gene uncertain. The CDR3 length is 17 residues. With 4 bases removed from V and 2 bases from J, the gap between germline ends came to 21 bases. Germline CDR1 reads DFQATT; CDR2 reads SNEGSKA (reference sequence). The CDR3 bases are TGCAGTGCTACCCCGAGGTGGAGGGCGAAGACTGGAAACACCATATATTTT. Its translation: CSATPRWRAKTGNTIYF.

This clonotype has ten or more counts. The V and J genes are TRBV5-1 and TRBJ2-3, with 8 bases matching TRBD2. Germline lookup yields CDR1 SGHRS and CDR2 YFSETQ. The V and J ends lost 0 bases and 4 bases, in that order; junction bases with no gene match: 10. The CDR3 has 17 residues. DNA for the CDR3: TGCGCCAGCAGCTTGGGGTCCAGCGGGAGTAGCTCAGATACGCAGTATTTT. The encoded protein is CASSLGSSGSSSDTQYF.

This clonotype has a count of ten or more. The genes are TRBV5-6 and TRBJ2-3; possible D gene TRBD1, 5 bases. V was trimmed by 4 bases and J by 4 bases, leaving 10 bases between them. Germline V lookup: CDR1 SGHDT, CDR2 YYEEEE. The CDR3 runs to 13 residues. The CDR3 bases are TGTGCCAGCAGCGCTAGGGGTGCAGATACGCAGTATTTT. This translates into CASSARGADTQYF.

The table lists this clonotype with a few counts. The rearrangement uses TRBV5-1 and TRBJ1-2; D unclear. Per the germline V gene, CDR1 is SGHRS and CDR2 is YFSETQ. The CDR3 extends over 12 amino acids. The V gene lost 4 bases and the J gene lost 8 bases, with 12 bases spanning the gap. The chain's CDR3 is CASSMGVTGYTF. The CDR3 region has the DNA TGCGCCAGCAGCATGGGAGTTACGGGCTACACCTTC.

This clonotype was detected only a few times. The chain combines TRBV7-9 with TRBJ2-3; D unresolved. The germline gives CDR1 SEHNR, CDR2 FQNEAQ (reference sequence). This CDR3 spans 16 amino acids. The germline V and J ends were trimmed by 6 bases and 3 bases, with 19 bases remaining between them. The CDR3, as DNA: TGTGCCAGCAGGCCCCCGTTCCGGTTCAGTACAGATACGCAGTATTTT. This translates into CASRPPFRFSTDTQYF.

This clonotype occurred many times. This sequence joins TRBV4-2 and TRBJ2-1; 13 positions agree with TRBD2. After removal of 2 bases from V and 7 bases from J, the junction contained 5 bases not matched to a gene. This CDR3 is built from 16 residues. In germline, CDR1 is LGHNA, CDR2 YNFKEQ. CDR3 sequence reads: CASSQSGTSGENEQFF. The CDR3 DNA reads TGTGCCAGCAGCCAATCTGGGACTAGCGGGGAAAATGAGCAGTTCTTC.

This clonotype was detected only a few times. The chain carries TRBV14 and TRBJ2-7, with TRBD1 matching over 9 bases. Germline values: CDR1 SGHDN, CDR2 FVKESK. The CDR3 consists of 15 residues. V shed 5 bases, J shed 3 bases, and the junction held 8 bases outside the gene matches. The CDR3 region is CASSAWDRVNYEQYF. The CDR3 coding sequence is TGTGCCAGCAGCGCTTGGGACAGGGTAAACTACGAGCAGTACTTC.

This clonotype was counted at least ten times. The chain has TRBV7-2 and TRBJ2-2; 8 nucleotides align to TRBD1. From germline, CDR1 is SGHTA and CDR2 FQGNSA. V dropped 5 bases and J dropped 5; count of bases not matched to a gene: 7. CDR3 length: 15 residues. The CDR3 spells CASSEDRAWTGELFF. The CDR3 region has the DNA TGTGCCAGCAGCGAGGACAGGGCTTGGACCGGGGAGCTGTTTTTT.

In DNA, the CDR3 is TGCAGTGCTAGAGACCCGGGACTGGCATACGAGCAGTACTTC. Its protein is CSARDPGLAYEQYF. V gene TRBV20-1 combines with J gene TRBJ2-7; D may be TRBD2 (6 bases). CDR1 is DFQATT, CDR2 SNEGSKA, per germline (reference sequence). V dropped 0 bases and J dropped 4 bases, with 13 bases sitting between them. This CDR3 is built from 14 residues.

This clonotype appeared a few times. The chain has TRBV6-2 or TRBV6-3 and TRBJ2-1, with D unresolved. The CDR3 covers 13 residues. Germline CDR1 and CDR2: MNHEY and SVGEGT. V was pared by 6 bases and J by 4 bases, with 10 bases between. Here the CDR3 reads CASSRDAYNEQFF. The CDR3 bases are TGTGCCAGCAGCAGAGACGCGTACAATGAGCAGTTCTTC.

The V call is TRBV4-3, the J call TRBJ1-6; D may be TRBD1 (6 bases). The V gene's germline CDR1 is LGHNA and CDR2 YSLEER. CDR3 length equals 15 residues. With 0 bases removed from V and 7 bases from J, the gap between germline ends came to 10 bases. CDR3 coding DNA: TGCGCCAGCAGCCAAGATGAGGGGGGGAATTCACCCCTCCACTTT. Protein product: CASSQDEGGNSPLHF.

This clonotype appeared many times. The gene calls are TRBV4-3 and TRBJ2-2; D uncertain. The length of the CDR3 is 15 residues. Germline V lookup: CDR1 LGHNA, CDR2 YSLEER. Trimming removed 0 bases from V and 3 bases from J, with 8 bases in between. CDR3: CASSQDLSYTGELFF. In nucleotides, the CDR3 is TGCGCCAGCAGCCAAGATTTAAGTTACACCGGGGAGCTGTTTTTT.

This sequence joins TRBV20-1 and TRBJ1-2; 8 bases are shared with TRBD1. This CDR3 contains 9 residues. Germline values: CDR1 DFQATT, CDR2 SNEGSKA (reference sequence). CDR3 in DNA: TGCATGGACAGGGAAGGCTACACCTTC. Its protein product is CMDREGYTF.

V usage is TRBV28 and J usage is TRBJ2-1; 11 nucleotides match TRBD2. V lost 2 bases, J lost 7 bases, and 4 bases stayed unmatched. Germline values: CDR1 MDHEN, CDR2 SYDVKM. This CDR3 is 15 amino acids long. The CDR3 DNA reads TGTGCCAGCAGTTTACTAGCGGGAGGCCGGAATGAGCAGTTCTTC. It translates to CASSLLAGGRNEQFF.